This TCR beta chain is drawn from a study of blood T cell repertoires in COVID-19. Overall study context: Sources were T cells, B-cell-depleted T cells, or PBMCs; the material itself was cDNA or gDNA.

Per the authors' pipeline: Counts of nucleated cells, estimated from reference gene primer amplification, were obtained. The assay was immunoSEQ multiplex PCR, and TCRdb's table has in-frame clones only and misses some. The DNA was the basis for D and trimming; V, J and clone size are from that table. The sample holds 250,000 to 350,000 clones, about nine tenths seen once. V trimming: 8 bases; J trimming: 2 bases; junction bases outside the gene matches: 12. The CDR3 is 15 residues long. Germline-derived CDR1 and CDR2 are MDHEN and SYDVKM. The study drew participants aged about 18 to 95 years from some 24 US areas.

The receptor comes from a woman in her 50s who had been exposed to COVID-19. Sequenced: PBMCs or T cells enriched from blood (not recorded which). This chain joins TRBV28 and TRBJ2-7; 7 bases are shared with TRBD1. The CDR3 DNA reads TGTGCCAGCTTCGGTGGTGGGACAGTACCCTACGAGCAGTACTTC. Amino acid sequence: CASFGGGTVPYEQYF.